These T cell receptor beta chains were read from a single sample in a study of long-term antiretroviral therapy in people with HIV. This table comes from immunoSEQ multiplex PCR, and its TCRdb copy is limited to in-frame clones, with some not included. The sample carries about 25,000 clones, under 85% recorded once. The sequences come from unsorted PBMCs, collected 1.1 years before starting antiretroviral therapy. The receptors here all came from a woman aged 40 to 50 with HIV. Both conserved end residues are part of each CDR3. A D gene is named only where the DNA matches it firmly. Size is stated for part of the rows, as once, few or many counts, or as a class when the clone is expanded.

CDR3aa: CASSLDYGEQFF
d_gene: -
j_gene: TRBJ2-1
v_gene: TRBV7-2
abundance: -

CDR3aa: CASSLPGREQYF
d_gene: -
j_gene: TRBJ2-7
v_gene: TRBV11-2
abundance: -

CDR3aa: CASSRSTGAFEKLFF
d_gene: -
j_gene: TRBJ1-4
v_gene: TRBV7-2
abundance: -

CDR3aa: CASTKTGSPEAFF
d_gene: -
j_gene: TRBJ1-1
v_gene: TRBV7-2
abundance: -

CDR3aa: CASSPRGDRAYEQYF
d_gene: TRBD1
j_gene: TRBJ2-7
v_gene: TRBV6-1
abundance: -

CDR3aa: CASTGNRGPNYGYTF
d_gene: TRBD1
j_gene: TRBJ1-2
v_gene: TRBV19
abundance: -

CDR3aa: CASSEADPSNQPQHF
d_gene: -
j_gene: TRBJ1-5
v_gene: TRBV6-1
abundance: -

CDR3aa: CASSPGGPRGGYTF
d_gene: -
j_gene: TRBJ1-2
v_gene: TRBV6-5
abundance: few

CDR3aa: CASGGLGGNSYEQYF
d_gene: -
j_gene: TRBJ2-7
v_gene: TRBV2
abundance: few

CDR3aa: CASSSRWGTGPLEQYF
d_gene: -
j_gene: TRBJ2-7
v_gene: TRBV19
abundance: -

CDR3aa: CATSRGGSNEQFF
d_gene: -
j_gene: TRBJ2-1
v_gene: TRBV15
abundance: -

CDR3aa: CAWGDSTGELFF
d_gene: -
j_gene: TRBJ2-2
v_gene: TRBV30
abundance: -

CDR3aa: CASSSYVDWNTGELFF
d_gene: -
j_gene: TRBJ2-2
v_gene: TRBV5-6
abundance: -

CDR3aa: CAWSERGGGSNQPQHF
d_gene: -
j_gene: TRBJ1-5
v_gene: TRBV30
abundance: -

CDR3aa: CATQGGRKVQPQHF
d_gene: -
j_gene: TRBJ1-5
v_gene: TRBV6-1
abundance: -

CDR3aa: CASSYSRGDYEQYF
d_gene: -
j_gene: TRBJ2-7
v_gene: TRBV6-6
abundance: -

CDR3aa: CASEPDGLGGYTF
d_gene: -
j_gene: TRBJ1-2
v_gene: TRBV11-2
abundance: -

CDR3aa: CASSLDRAGDRRNSPLHF
d_gene: -
j_gene: TRBJ1-6
v_gene: TRBV11-2
abundance: -

CDR3aa: CASSKWMVAGTDTQYF
d_gene: -
j_gene: TRBJ2-3
v_gene: TRBV6-6
abundance: -

CDR3aa: CASSDRSRSQPQHF
d_gene: -
j_gene: TRBJ1-5
v_gene: TRBV6-1
abundance: -

CDR3aa: CASSPWSSYNEQFF
d_gene: -
j_gene: TRBJ2-1
v_gene: TRBV25-1
abundance: -

CDR3aa: CASSPVDRAESGANVLTF
d_gene: TRBD1
j_gene: TRBJ2-6
v_gene: TRBV18
abundance: -

CDR3aa: CASSADSGQTYEQYF
d_gene: -
j_gene: TRBJ2-7
v_gene: TRBV6-5
abundance: -

CDR3aa: CASSLKGQDEQFF
d_gene: -
j_gene: TRBJ2-1
v_gene: TRBV7-9
abundance: once

CDR3aa: CASKPPGQQGGRAFF
d_gene: TRBD1
j_gene: TRBJ1-1
v_gene: TRBV6-5
abundance: few

CDR3aa: CAISEGRQGYEQYF
d_gene: TRBD1
j_gene: TRBJ2-7
v_gene: TRBV10-3
abundance: -